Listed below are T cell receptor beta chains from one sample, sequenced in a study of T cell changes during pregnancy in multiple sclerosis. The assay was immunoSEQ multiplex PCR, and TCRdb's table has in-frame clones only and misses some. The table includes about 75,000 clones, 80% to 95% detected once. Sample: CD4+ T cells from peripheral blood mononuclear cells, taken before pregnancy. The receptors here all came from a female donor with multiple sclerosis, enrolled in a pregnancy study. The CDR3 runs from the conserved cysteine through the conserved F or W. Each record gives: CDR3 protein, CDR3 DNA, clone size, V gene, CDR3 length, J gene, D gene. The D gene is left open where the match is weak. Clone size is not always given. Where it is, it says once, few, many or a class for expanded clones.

cdr3_aa: CASSAWDRIYEQYF
cdr3_nt: TGTGCCAGCAGTGCCTGGGACAGAATCTACGAGCAGTACTTC
clone_size: NA
v_call: TRBV27
cdr3_length: 14
j_call: TRBJ2-7
d_call: TRBD1

cdr3_aa: CASNVAGGNTGELFF
cdr3_nt: TGTGCCAGCAACGTAGCGGGAGGGAACACCGGGGAGCTGTTTTTT
clone_size: NA
v_call: TRBV28
cdr3_length: 15
j_call: TRBJ2-2
d_call: TRBD2

cdr3_aa: CASSLGGTGENIQYF
cdr3_nt: TGTGCCAGCAGCTTAGGGGGGACGGGAGAAAACATTCAGTACTTC
clone_size: NA
v_call: TRBV7-3
cdr3_length: 15
j_call: TRBJ2-4
d_call: NA

cdr3_aa: CASSPWASGQETQYF
cdr3_nt: TGCGCCAGCAGCCCCTGGGCTAGCGGACAAGAGACCCAGTACTTC
clone_size: NA
v_call: TRBV4-1
cdr3_length: 15
j_call: TRBJ2-5
d_call: TRBD2

cdr3_aa: CASSSQQGALDYTF
cdr3_nt: TGTGCCAGCTCATCACAACAGGGGGCGCTCGACTACACCTTC
clone_size: NA
v_call: TRBV18
cdr3_length: 14
j_call: TRBJ1-2
d_call: TRBD1

cdr3_aa: CASSLTGWEGETQYF
cdr3_nt: TGTGCCAGCAGCTTAACAGGTTGGGAGGGGGAGACCCAGTACTTC
clone_size: few
v_call: TRBV7-3
cdr3_length: 15
j_call: TRBJ2-5
d_call: TRBD2

cdr3_aa: CASSSWTSGVYEQYF
cdr3_nt: TGCGCCAGCAGTTCCTGGACTAGCGGGGTCTACGAGCAGTACTTC
clone_size: NA
v_call: TRBV4-1
cdr3_length: 15
j_call: TRBJ2-7
d_call: TRBD2

cdr3_aa: CASRRDRSNEKLFF
cdr3_nt: TGTGCCAGCCGTCGTGACAGGTCTAATGAAAAACTGTTTTTT
clone_size: NA
v_call: TRBV2
cdr3_length: 14
j_call: TRBJ1-4
d_call: NA

cdr3_aa: CASSQDNPGGRGTQYF
cdr3_nt: TGCGCCAGCAGCCAAGATAATCCGGGGGGGAGGGGGACGCAGTATTTT
clone_size: few
v_call: TRBV4-3
cdr3_length: 16
j_call: TRBJ2-3
d_call: TRBD2

cdr3_aa: CATSGDRDYYGYTF
cdr3_nt: TGTGCCACCTCGGGGGACAGGGACTACTATGGCTACACCTTC
clone_size: NA
v_call: TRBV10-3
cdr3_length: 14
j_call: TRBJ1-2
d_call: TRBD1

cdr3_aa: CASSEVGVEAFF
cdr3_nt: TGTGCCAGCAGTGAAGTGGGCGTGGAAGCTTTCTTT
clone_size: NA
v_call: TRBV2
cdr3_length: 12
j_call: TRBJ1-1
d_call: NA

cdr3_aa: CAWSETGADPLHF
cdr3_nt: TGTGCCTGGAGTGAAACAGGGGCGGACCCCCTCCACTTT
clone_size: few
v_call: TRBV30
cdr3_length: 13
j_call: TRBJ1-6
d_call: TRBD1

cdr3_aa: CASGRGGRTDTQYF
cdr3_nt: TGTGCCAGCGGCAGGGGTGGCCGCACAGATACGCAGTATTTT
clone_size: NA
v_call: TRBV19
cdr3_length: 14
j_call: TRBJ2-3
d_call: NA

cdr3_aa: CASRRSTEGYTF
cdr3_nt: TGTGCCAGCAGACGGTCGACAGAAGGCTACACCTTC
clone_size: NA
v_call: TRBV6-5
cdr3_length: 12
j_call: TRBJ1-2
d_call: NA

cdr3_aa: CASSRTGVYGYTF
cdr3_nt: TGTGCCAGTAGTAGGACAGGGGTTTATGGCTACACCTTC
clone_size: NA
v_call: TRBV19
cdr3_length: 13
j_call: TRBJ1-2
d_call: TRBD1

cdr3_aa: CASSLDLAGSETQYF
cdr3_nt: TGTGCCAGCAGCTTAGACCTAGCGGGTTCGGAGACCCAGTACTTC
clone_size: NA
v_call: TRBV7-9
cdr3_length: 15
j_call: TRBJ2-5
d_call: TRBD2

cdr3_aa: CATSRDLAGRSGGYTF
cdr3_nt: TGTGCCACCAGCAGAGATTTGGCAGGGAGGTCTGGAGGCTACACCTTC
clone_size: NA
v_call: TRBV15
cdr3_length: 16
j_call: TRBJ1-2
d_call: NA

cdr3_aa: CASSSGLAKNIQYF
cdr3_nt: TGCGCCAGCTCCAGCGGATTAGCCAAAAACATTCAGTACTTC
clone_size: NA
v_call: TRBV4-1
cdr3_length: 14
j_call: TRBJ2-4
d_call: NA

cdr3_aa: CASSYDRVGGYTF
cdr3_nt: TGCGCCAGCAGCTATGACAGGGTTGGTGGCTACACCTTC
clone_size: NA
v_call: TRBV5-1
cdr3_length: 13
j_call: TRBJ1-2
d_call: TRBD1

cdr3_aa: CASSPKGTDTQYF
cdr3_nt: TGTGCCAGCAGCCCCAAGGGGACAGATACGCAGTATTTT
clone_size: NA
v_call: TRBV7-2
cdr3_length: 13
j_call: TRBJ2-3
d_call: NA

cdr3_aa: CASSKGVRGRENIQYF
cdr3_nt: TGTGCCAGCAGCAAAGGGGTAAGGGGTAGGGAAAACATTCAGTACTTC
clone_size: once
v_call: TRBV21-1
cdr3_length: 16
j_call: TRBJ2-4
d_call: NA

cdr3_aa: CASSSPGQGVGGYTF
cdr3_nt: TGTGCCAGCAGCTCCCCGGGACAGGGAGTGGGAGGCTACACCTTC
clone_size: NA
v_call: TRBV5-5
cdr3_length: 15
j_call: TRBJ1-2
d_call: TRBD1

cdr3_aa: CASSPLSGQGVYGYTF
cdr3_nt: TGTGCCAGCTCACCACTGAGTGGACAGGGTGTCTATGGCTACACCTTC
clone_size: NA
v_call: TRBV18
cdr3_length: 16
j_call: TRBJ1-2
d_call: TRBD1

cdr3_aa: CASTTSGSTDTQYF
cdr3_nt: TGCGCCAGCACCACTAGCGGAAGCACAGATACGCAGTATTTT
clone_size: NA
v_call: TRBV5-1
cdr3_length: 14
j_call: TRBJ2-3
d_call: TRBD2

cdr3_aa: CASSQRTGGVQYF
cdr3_nt: TGTGCCAGCAGCCAACGGACAGGGGGGGTTCAGTACTTC
clone_size: NA
v_call: TRBV5-4
cdr3_length: 13
j_call: TRBJ2-4
d_call: TRBD1

cdr3_aa: CASSVVAGEADTQYF
cdr3_nt: TGTGCCAGCAGTGTTGTAGCGGGGGAGGCTGATACGCAGTATTTT
clone_size: NA
v_call: TRBV6-4
cdr3_length: 15
j_call: TRBJ2-3
d_call: TRBD2

cdr3_aa: CAISESIVASQETQYF
cdr3_nt: TGTGCCATCAGTGAGTCAATCGTGGCTAGTCAAGAGACCCAGTACTTC
clone_size: NA
v_call: TRBV10-3
cdr3_length: 16
j_call: TRBJ2-5
d_call: NA

cdr3_aa: CAWTFDRKNTEAFF
cdr3_nt: TGTGCCTGGACCTTTGACAGAAAAAACACTGAAGCTTTCTTT
clone_size: NA
v_call: TRBV30
cdr3_length: 14
j_call: TRBJ1-1
d_call: NA

cdr3_aa: CASSSRLASRYGEQFF
cdr3_nt: TGTGCCAGCAGCTCCCGACTAGCCTCCCGCTACGGAGAGCAGTTCTTC
clone_size: NA
v_call: TRBV7-2
cdr3_length: 16
j_call: TRBJ2-1
d_call: TRBD2

cdr3_aa: CASNRQGLGEKLFF
cdr3_nt: TGTGCCAGCAACAGACAGGGGCTAGGAGAAAAACTGTTTTTT
clone_size: once
v_call: TRBV6-1
cdr3_length: 14
j_call: TRBJ1-4
d_call: TRBD1

cdr3_aa: CASSVGRVNSGNTIYF
cdr3_nt: TGTGCCAGCAGCGTAGGTCGGGTGAACTCTGGAAACACCATATATTTT
clone_size: NA
v_call: TRBV9
cdr3_length: 16
j_call: TRBJ1-3
d_call: NA

cdr3_aa: CASSEIEGREQYF
cdr3_nt: TGTGCCAGCAGTGAAATAGAGGGTCGAGAGCAGTACTTC
clone_size: NA
v_call: TRBV6-4
cdr3_length: 13
j_call: TRBJ2-7
d_call: NA

cdr3_aa: CASSIAAGGSFETQYF
cdr3_nt: TGTGCCAGCAGCATAGCGGCGGGGGGCTCGTTCGAGACCCAGTACTTC
clone_size: NA
v_call: TRBV6-6
cdr3_length: 16
j_call: TRBJ2-5
d_call: TRBD2

cdr3_aa: CAWSWGGEGTSTDTQYF
cdr3_nt: TGTGCCTGGAGTTGGGGAGGGGAGGGTACTAGCACAGATACGCAGTATTTT
clone_size: NA
v_call: TRBV30
cdr3_length: 17
j_call: TRBJ2-3
d_call: TRBD2

cdr3_aa: CASSLRDSLGGKLFF
cdr3_nt: TGTGCCAGCAGCCTCCGGGACTCCCTTGGGGGAAAACTGTTTTTT
clone_size: once
v_call: TRBV11-3
cdr3_length: 15
j_call: TRBJ1-4
d_call: NA

cdr3_aa: CASSEGLAGWSEQYF
cdr3_nt: TGTGCCAGCAGTGAGGGACTAGCGGGATGGAGCGAGCAGTACTTC
clone_size: NA
v_call: TRBV6-1
cdr3_length: 15
j_call: TRBJ2-7
d_call: TRBD2

cdr3_aa: CASSGGPVTGTGTGELFF
cdr3_nt: TGCGCCAGCAGCGGGGGTCCGGTTACCGGGACAGGCACCGGGGAGCTGTTTTTT
clone_size: NA
v_call: TRBV5-1
cdr3_length: 18
j_call: TRBJ2-2
d_call: TRBD1